The clone carrying this T cell receptor beta chain was detected once. Its specificity is not known. V dropped 1 base and J dropped 4 bases, with 8 bases sitting between them. CDR3 length: 13 residues. Germline CDR1 and CDR2: SGHTA and FQGTGA. The data originate from a study of CD8+ T cells in alopecia areata. Study in general: Patients in the treated group were given tofacitinib by mouth, 5 to 10 mg twice a day.

Specified treatment: oral pan-JAK inhibitor, 5-10 mg twice daily. It was cDNA, reverse transcribed from extracted RNA, that served as the sequencing template. The protocol was immunoSEQ multiplex PCR, while the TCRdb copy is restricted to in-frame clones and leaves out a portion. The sample gives about 250,000 clones, about 60% of which show up once; around 0.84% is in the top ten. Whole-study findings and limits: Among the top 100, expanded CD8+ clones, as well as scalp clonality, were significantly decreased by tofacitinib. It was lesional scalp, especially alopecia totalis/universalis, that showed higher clonality than normal scalp.

The TCR originated in a human donor with alopecia areata. The chain combines TRBV7-3 with TRBJ2-7, with D maybe TRBD1 (6 bases). Sample: CD4+ T cells sorted from blood, taken around week 54, from a patient treated with tofacitinib. CDR3 DNA: TGTGCCAGCAGCTTAAGGCAGGGGTACGAGCAGTACTTC. It specifies CASSLRQGYEQYF.